Listed below are T cell receptor beta chains from one sample, sequenced in a study of blood T cell repertoires in COVID-19. Data came from immunoSEQ multiplex PCR; TCRdb stores just in-frame clones and leaves some out. This sample yields approximately 67,000 clones, of which under 95% are seen a single time; about 5% belongs to the top ten. The sequencing input was peripheral blood. These receptor sequences come from an older woman with active COVID-19. The CDR3 runs from the conserved cysteine through the conserved F or W. The order of the fields is CDR3 DNA, CDR3 protein, clone size, V gene, J gene, D gene. A D gene is named only where the DNA matches it firmly. Clone size, where shown, is once, few, many, or a class for clones that have expanded.

cdr3_nt: TGTGCCAGCTCACCTCGGGACAGGGGCGGCTATGGCTACACCTTC; cdr3_aa: CASSPRDRGGYGYTF; clone_size: NA; v_call: TRBV18; j_call: TRBJ1-2; d_call: TRBD1
cdr3_nt: TGTGCCAGCAGTGAAAGGACAGGGGTCGGCAATGAGCAGTTCTTC; cdr3_aa: CASSERTGVGNEQFF; clone_size: NA; v_call: TRBV6-1; j_call: TRBJ2-1; d_call: TRBD1
cdr3_nt: TGTGCCAGCAGCCTGCCCGGGGTAGGTTACAATGAGCAGTTCTTC; cdr3_aa: CASSLPGVGYNEQFF; clone_size: NA; v_call: TRBV11-2; j_call: TRBJ2-1; d_call: NA
cdr3_nt: TGTGCCAGCAAGTTAGGGACAGGTCCCTACGAGCAGTACTTC; cdr3_aa: CASKLGTGPYEQYF; clone_size: once; v_call: TRBV27; j_call: TRBJ2-7; d_call: TRBD1
cdr3_nt: TGTGCCAGCAGCTTAGGAGGTGGGTGGTACGAGCAGTACTTC; cdr3_aa: CASSLGGGWYEQYF; clone_size: NA; v_call: TRBV7-2; j_call: TRBJ2-7; d_call: NA
cdr3_nt: TGTGCCAGCAGTCGACAGGGGTCAAATCAGCCCCAGCATTTT; cdr3_aa: CASSRQGSNQPQHF; clone_size: NA; v_call: TRBV2; j_call: TRBJ1-5; d_call: TRBD1
cdr3_nt: TGTGCCAGCAGCCAAGATGGGGGACAGGGGGGCGAAAAACTGTTTTTT; cdr3_aa: CASSQDGGQGGEKLFF; clone_size: NA; v_call: TRBV4-2; j_call: TRBJ1-4; d_call: TRBD1
cdr3_nt: TGCGCCAGCAGCCAAGTTCAGGGGAACACTGAAGCTTTCTTT; cdr3_aa: CASSQVQGNTEAFF; clone_size: NA; v_call: TRBV4-1; j_call: TRBJ1-1; d_call: NA
cdr3_nt: TGTGCCAGCTCACCACCGAGATCACCCCTCCACTTT; cdr3_aa: CASSPPRSPLHF; clone_size: NA; v_call: TRBV18; j_call: TRBJ1-6; d_call: NA
cdr3_nt: TGTGCCAGCAGCTACGGGACAGGGAGGGAGACCCAGTACTTC; cdr3_aa: CASSYGTGRETQYF; clone_size: NA; v_call: TRBV5-6; j_call: TRBJ2-5; d_call: TRBD1
cdr3_nt: TGTGCCAGAAGTCCCGACAGACCAAATTCACCCCTCCACTTT; cdr3_aa: CARSPDRPNSPLHF; clone_size: NA; v_call: TRBV5-3; j_call: TRBJ1-6; d_call: NA
cdr3_nt: TGTGCCATCCAGGGCACCCAAGAGACCCAGTACTTC; cdr3_aa: CAIQGTQETQYF; clone_size: once; v_call: TRBV28; j_call: TRBJ2-5; d_call: NA
cdr3_nt: TGTGCCAGCAGCCCCCTAGCGGGAGGGCCGCTTGAGCAGTTCTTC; cdr3_aa: CASSPLAGGPLEQFF; clone_size: NA; v_call: TRBV6-2/TRBV6-3; j_call: TRBJ2-1; d_call: TRBD2
cdr3_nt: TGTGCCAGTAGTATAGGGGGTAGGGGATGGATTGGCACTGAAGCTTTCTTT; cdr3_aa: CASSIGGRGWIGTEAFF; clone_size: once; v_call: TRBV19; j_call: TRBJ1-1; d_call: NA
cdr3_nt: TGTGCCAGCACGCTAGCGGGAGTAGGGGATACGCAGTATTTT; cdr3_aa: CASTLAGVGDTQYF; clone_size: once; v_call: TRBV2; j_call: TRBJ2-3; d_call: TRBD2
cdr3_nt: TGCGCCAGCAGCCCCTATCCCGGGACAGGGAGTACAGATACGCAGTATTTT; cdr3_aa: CASSPYPGTGSTDTQYF; clone_size: NA; v_call: TRBV4-1; j_call: TRBJ2-3; d_call: TRBD1
cdr3_nt: TGTGCCAGCAGCTTGGGAGGACTCCTGGCATCTGGGGCCAACGTCCTGACTTTC; cdr3_aa: CASSLGGLLASGANVLTF; clone_size: NA; v_call: TRBV5-4; j_call: TRBJ2-6; d_call: NA
cdr3_nt: TGTGCCAGTAGTTCAAATCCGGGATTGCGGTCAGATACGCAGTATTTT; cdr3_aa: CASSSNPGLRSDTQYF; clone_size: NA; v_call: TRBV19; j_call: TRBJ2-3; d_call: NA
cdr3_nt: TGTGCCAGCAGTAACTCAGGGGGGGTCACTGAAGCTTTCTTT; cdr3_aa: CASSNSGGVTEAFF; clone_size: NA; v_call: TRBV6-5; j_call: TRBJ1-1; d_call: TRBD1
cdr3_nt: TGTGCCCGTGACAGCAGGGGCTATGGCTACACCTTC; cdr3_aa: CARDSRGYGYTF; clone_size: NA; v_call: TRBV30; j_call: TRBJ1-2; d_call: NA
cdr3_nt: TGTGCCAGCAGGGGACTAAATGAGCAGTTCTTC; cdr3_aa: CASRGLNEQFF; clone_size: NA; v_call: TRBV6-5; j_call: TRBJ2-1; d_call: TRBD2
cdr3_nt: TGTGCCAGCAGTTCTCGAACCGGGACAGGCAAGTCACCCCTCCACTTT; cdr3_aa: CASSSRTGTGKSPLHF; clone_size: NA; v_call: TRBV25-1; j_call: TRBJ1-6; d_call: TRBD1
cdr3_nt: TGTGCCAGCAGGATACAGGGGGCTGGAAACACCATATATTTT; cdr3_aa: CASRIQGAGNTIYF; clone_size: NA; v_call: TRBV7-9; j_call: TRBJ1-3; d_call: TRBD1
cdr3_nt: TGTGCCAGCAGTCGGGACAGGGGTAATGAAAAACTGTTTTTT; cdr3_aa: CASSRDRGNEKLFF; clone_size: NA; v_call: TRBV6-5; j_call: TRBJ1-4; d_call: TRBD1
cdr3_nt: TGTGCCTGGTCCCCAGGATGGCTAGCGGGAGTAGAGACCCAGTACTTC; cdr3_aa: CAWSPGWLAGVETQYF; clone_size: NA; v_call: TRBV30; j_call: TRBJ2-5; d_call: TRBD2
cdr3_nt: TGTGCCAGCAACTCACAGGACAGTATCTCTCTAGCCAAAAACATTCAGTACTTC; cdr3_aa: CASNSQDSISLAKNIQYF; clone_size: NA; v_call: TRBV6-4; j_call: TRBJ2-4; d_call: NA
cdr3_nt: TGTGCCAGCTCAGGGATATCGGACAGGGGTAATCAGCCCCAGCATTTT; cdr3_aa: CASSGISDRGNQPQHF; clone_size: NA; v_call: TRBV18; j_call: TRBJ1-5; d_call: TRBD1
cdr3_nt: TGTGCCAGCAGTGAAGCGCTGGGAGTACAAGAGACCCAGTACTTC; cdr3_aa: CASSEALGVQETQYF; clone_size: few; v_call: TRBV2; j_call: TRBJ2-5; d_call: NA
cdr3_nt: TGTGCCACCAGTGATTTCGGTCGGGAGTCCTACAATGAGCAGTTCTTC; cdr3_aa: CATSDFGRESYNEQFF; clone_size: NA; v_call: TRBV24-1; j_call: TRBJ2-1; d_call: NA
cdr3_nt: TGTGCCAGCTCACCCGGCAGTGGGGCTAGCACAGATACGCAGTATTTT; cdr3_aa: CASSPGSGASTDTQYF; clone_size: NA; v_call: TRBV18; j_call: TRBJ2-3; d_call: NA
cdr3_nt: TGTGCCAGCAGCCGGGACTCCGGCCAAGAGACCCAGTACTTC; cdr3_aa: CASSRDSGQETQYF; clone_size: NA; v_call: TRBV14; j_call: TRBJ2-5; d_call: NA
cdr3_nt: TGTGCCAGCAGCTTAGGGGTGGGGCAGTACACCGGGGAGCTGTTTTTT; cdr3_aa: CASSLGVGQYTGELFF; clone_size: NA; v_call: TRBV7-9; j_call: TRBJ2-2; d_call: NA
cdr3_nt: TGTGCCAGCTCACCACCGTGGGGGGGTAATGAAAAACTGTTTTTT; cdr3_aa: CASSPPWGGNEKLFF; clone_size: NA; v_call: TRBV18; j_call: TRBJ1-4; d_call: NA
cdr3_nt: TGTGCCAGCAGTTTATCCGGGACAGGGCAGGTGGATTCGGGCAATCAGCCCCAGCATTTT; cdr3_aa: CASSLSGTGQVDSGNQPQHF; clone_size: NA; v_call: TRBV28; j_call: TRBJ1-5; d_call: TRBD1
cdr3_nt: TGTGCCAGCTACGACAGAAGAAATGAAAAACTGTTTTTT; cdr3_aa: CASYDRRNEKLFF; clone_size: NA; v_call: TRBV28; j_call: TRBJ1-4; d_call: NA
cdr3_nt: TGTGCCAGCAGTATTACAGGGGGCAACTATGGCTACACCTTC; cdr3_aa: CASSITGGNYGYTF; clone_size: once; v_call: TRBV28; j_call: TRBJ1-2; d_call: TRBD1
cdr3_nt: TGCGCCAGCAGCCAAGAATGGGCTTGGAAAGGTGGGGCCAACGTCCTGACTTTC; cdr3_aa: CASSQEWAWKGGANVLTF; clone_size: NA; v_call: TRBV4-1; j_call: TRBJ2-6; d_call: NA
cdr3_nt: TGTGCCAGCACGGGGGGCACTGAAGCTTTCTTT; cdr3_aa: CASTGGTEAFF; clone_size: NA; v_call: TRBV6-4; j_call: TRBJ1-1; d_call: NA
cdr3_nt: TGTGCCAGCAGTCCGGGACAGGGGAGCTCCTACGAGCAGTACTTC; cdr3_aa: CASSPGQGSSYEQYF; clone_size: NA; v_call: TRBV28; j_call: TRBJ2-7; d_call: TRBD1
cdr3_nt: TGCAGCGTTGCGACATCCTCCTACGAGCAGTACTTC; cdr3_aa: CSVATSSYEQYF; clone_size: NA; v_call: TRBV29-1; j_call: TRBJ2-7; d_call: NA
cdr3_nt: TGTGCCAGCACCAGAATTCTAGCGGGAGAAGTCTTC; cdr3_aa: CASTRILAGEVF; clone_size: once; v_call: TRBV6-5; j_call: TRBJ2-1; d_call: TRBD2
cdr3_nt: TGTGCCAGTATTAGGGGATTCTCCGCTAACTATGGCTACACCTTC; cdr3_aa: CASIRGFSANYGYTF; clone_size: NA; v_call: TRBV19; j_call: TRBJ1-2; d_call: NA
cdr3_nt: TGCGCCAGCAGCTTGATACAGGGGCAGACCGGGGAGCTGTTTTTT; cdr3_aa: CASSLIQGQTGELFF; clone_size: NA; v_call: TRBV5-1; j_call: TRBJ2-2; d_call: TRBD1
cdr3_nt: TGTGCCAGCAGCTTAGCGGGAGGGGGGGAGACCCAGTACTTC; cdr3_aa: CASSLAGGGETQYF; clone_size: NA; v_call: TRBV7-2; j_call: TRBJ2-5; d_call: NA
cdr3_nt: TGCGCCAGCAGCTTGGTTGCAGGCACCCTTACCGAGCAGTACTTC; cdr3_aa: CASSLVAGTLTEQYF; clone_size: NA; v_call: TRBV5-1; j_call: TRBJ2-7; d_call: NA
cdr3_nt: TGCGCCAGCAGCCCGGACGGGGGGGCGAACACTGAAGCTTTCTTT; cdr3_aa: CASSPDGGANTEAFF; clone_size: NA; v_call: TRBV5-1; j_call: TRBJ1-1; d_call: NA
cdr3_nt: TGTGCCAGCAGCTCCCCTTACGGGGGGATGGGGGAGACCCAGTACTTC; cdr3_aa: CASSSPYGGMGETQYF; clone_size: NA; v_call: TRBV5-4; j_call: TRBJ2-5; d_call: TRBD2
cdr3_nt: TGTGCCAGCGAGGGGAGGGGACCCTCCTACGAGCAGTACTTC; cdr3_aa: CASEGRGPSYEQYF; clone_size: NA; v_call: TRBV28; j_call: TRBJ2-7; d_call: TRBD2
cdr3_nt: TGTGCCAGCAGCTCACCCTCGGGACAGGGTTTTGAGCAGTTCTTC; cdr3_aa: CASSSPSGQGFEQFF; clone_size: NA; v_call: TRBV11-2; j_call: TRBJ2-1; d_call: TRBD1
cdr3_nt: TGTGCCAGCAGCTTAGGGGCGGGGAATGAGCAGTTCTTC; cdr3_aa: CASSLGAGNEQFF; clone_size: NA; v_call: TRBV7-9; j_call: TRBJ2-1; d_call: NA
cdr3_nt: TGCGCCAGCAGCTTGGGTCAGGGGGCTGGGGATACGCAGTATTTT; cdr3_aa: CASSLGQGAGDTQYF; clone_size: NA; v_call: TRBV5-1; j_call: TRBJ2-3; d_call: TRBD1
cdr3_nt: TGTGCCGTCGCCGCAATGGGGGGGCCCTACGAGCAGTACTTC; cdr3_aa: CAVAAMGGPYEQYF; clone_size: NA; v_call: TRBV10-3; j_call: TRBJ2-7; d_call: NA
cdr3_nt: TGTGCCAGCAGTTTCGCGCCCTCGGGGACCCAGTACTTC; cdr3_aa: CASSFAPSGTQYF; clone_size: NA; v_call: TRBV5-6; j_call: TRBJ2-5; d_call: NA
cdr3_nt: TGTGCCAGCAGCTTAACCCGGACTAGCGTTCTAGGTAGCACCGGGGAGCTGTTTTTT; cdr3_aa: CASSLTRTSVLGSTGELFF; clone_size: NA; v_call: TRBV11-2; j_call: TRBJ2-2; d_call: TRBD2
cdr3_nt: TGTGCCAGCAGCGACCCACCTGGACTAGTGGAGACCCAGTACTTC; cdr3_aa: CASSDPPGLVETQYF; clone_size: few; v_call: TRBV5-6; j_call: TRBJ2-5; d_call: TRBD2
cdr3_nt: TGCGCCAGCAGCTTGGCGGGACTAGCGGCCCTAACCGGGGAGCTGTTTTTT; cdr3_aa: CASSLAGLAALTGELFF; clone_size: NA; v_call: TRBV5-1; j_call: TRBJ2-2; d_call: TRBD2
cdr3_nt: TGTGCCAGCAGTGACAGCTCCTACGAGCAGTACTTC; cdr3_aa: CASSDSSYEQYF; clone_size: NA; v_call: TRBV6-1; j_call: TRBJ2-7; d_call: NA
cdr3_nt: TGTGCCAGCAGCTTAGGAGGGAAGGGTGGCTACACCTTC; cdr3_aa: CASSLGGKGGYTF; clone_size: NA; v_call: TRBV7-9; j_call: TRBJ1-2; d_call: NA
cdr3_nt: TGTGCCAGCAGCTTACAGTTGATGAACACTGAAGCTTTCTTT; cdr3_aa: CASSLQLMNTEAFF; clone_size: NA; v_call: TRBV11-2; j_call: TRBJ1-1; d_call: NA
cdr3_nt: TGTGCCAGCAGCCAAGAGGTACCGGGACATACCTCTGGGGCCAACGTCCTGACTTTC; cdr3_aa: CASSQEVPGHTSGANVLTF; clone_size: NA; v_call: TRBV3-1/TRBV3-2; j_call: TRBJ2-6; d_call: NA